This TCR beta chain came from a study of technical replicates of blood from a handful of donors. Assay: immunoSEQ multiplex PCR; the TCRdb copy retains only in-frame clones and omits some. The repertoire holds just over 70,000 clones, with about 94% as singletons. Trimming left V 6 bases short and J 1 base short, with 9 bases between. This CDR3 is 13 amino acids long. Germline CDR1 and CDR2: MRHNA and SNTAGT. The source material was T cells isolated from PBMCs. The sequence was collected from a human donor in good health. The rearrangement uses TRBV6-4 and TRBJ1-1; D remains ambiguous. CDR3 DNA sequence: TGTGCCAGCAGCGGAGGGTGGAACACTGAAGCTTTCTTT. Protein: CASSGGWNTEAFF.